The sequence of this T cell receptor beta chain was determined in a study of cytomegalovirus exposure and HLA in healthy donors. The primer mix had 60 Vbeta and 13 Jbeta primers. Assay used: immunoSEQ multiplex PCR; TCRdb lists only in-frame clones, some missing. The sample contains tens of thousands of clones, approximately 75% of which appear only once. Findings and caveats of the study: HLA restriction was apparent for most CMV-associated TCR beta chains in a later analysis.

Germline V gives CDR1 MNHEY, CDR2 SMNVEV (reference sequence). There are 15 residues in the CDR3. Trimming cost V 3 bases and J 3 bases; bases outside gene matches: 3. In regard to this clone: Antigen: not known.

The receptor was isolated from a man between 60 and 70 years old in good health and CMV-seronegative. The sample consisted of PBMCs. This chain uses TRBV27 with TRBJ1-3; 9 positions agree with TRBD1. This chain's CDR3 is CASSLGQGFGNTIYF. CDR3 nucleotide sequence: TGTGCCAGCAGTTTGGGACAGGGTTTTGGAAACACCATATATTTT.